The source of this T cell receptor beta chain is a study of blood T cell repertoires in COVID-19. The junction had 6 bases not matched to a gene; V was cut back by 4 bases and J by 9 bases. CDR1 is SGHTA, CDR2 FQGTGA, per germline. This CDR3 spans 14 amino acids. TCRdb's copy holds only in-frame clones and misses some; the assay was immunoSEQ multiplex PCR. The sample carries 250,000 to 300,000 clones, around 90% recorded once. This receptor was obtained from a young woman who had recovered from COVID-19. This chain joins TRBV7-3 and TRBJ2-1; 10 nucleotides align to TRBD2. Sequenced sample: PBMCs or T cells enriched from blood (not recorded which). The CDR3 sequence: CASSSGLARSEQFF. In DNA form, the CDR3 reads TGTGCCAGCAGCTCGGGACTAGCGCGTAGTGAGCAGTTCTTC.